A selection of T cell receptor beta chains follows, all from one sample in a study of blood T cell repertoires in COVID-19. Measured with immunoSEQ multiplex PCR; TCRdb has only the in-frame clones, and not every one. The table has roughly 410,000 clones, roughly 90% seen once; the top ten hold roughly 1.6%. Sequencing was done on a sample of peripheral blood. These TCRs come from a woman aged 40 to 55 with COVID-19, enrolled during active disease. Each CDR3 is given with its conserved first and last residue. D genes are given only for firm matches. For some rows the clone size is stated as once, few or many, or as a class when expanded; others skip it.

-	TRBV5-4	-	TRBJ2-5	CASSLSAVGVRVIGETQYF	TGTGCCAGCAGCTTGTCGGCAGTAGGGGTCAGGGTCATTGGAGAGACCCAGTACTTC
-	TRBV5-4	TRBD2	TRBJ2-1	CASSQRLANYNEQFF	TGTGCCAGCAGCCAGAGACTAGCAAACTACAATGAGCAGTTCTTC
-	TRBV6-2/TRBV6-3	TRBD1	TRBJ1-2	CASSPLTGNHGYTF	TGTGCCAGCAGTCCCCTGACAGGGAACCATGGCTACACCTTC
-	TRBV28	-	TRBJ1-6	CASSLFAHVYNSPLHF	TGTGCCAGCAGTTTGTTCGCACACGTTTATAATTCACCCCTCCACTTT
-	TRBV14	-	TRBJ1-4	CASSQGTLRRNEKLFF	TGTGCCAGCAGCCAAGGGACACTCCGAAGAAATGAAAAACTGTTTTTT
few	TRBV6-4	TRBD1	TRBJ2-2	CASSDSGQGNTGELFF	TGTGCCAGCAGTGACTCGGGACAGGGGAACACCGGGGAGCTGTTTTTT
-	TRBV6-6	TRBD1	TRBJ1-5	CASTETGGAHQPQHF	TGTGCCAGCACCGAGACAGGGGGCGCTCATCAGCCCCAGCATTTT
-	TRBV21-1	-	TRBJ2-4	CASSLPSRVF	TGTGCCAGCAGCCTACCCTCCCGGGTCTTC
few	TRBV6-5	-	TRBJ1-3	CASSYGSSGNTIYF	TGTGCCAGCAGTTACGGGAGCTCTGGAAACACCATATATTTT
once	TRBV28	TRBD1	TRBJ2-2	CASSYPGTANTGELFF	TGTGCCAGCAGTTATCCCGGGACAGCGAACACCGGGGAGCTGTTTTTT
-	TRBV28	-	TRBJ1-4	CASSFGRGAGEKLFF	TGTGCCAGCAGTTTCGGGCGGGGGGCTGGTGAAAAACTGTTTTTT
once	TRBV5-1	-	TRBJ1-1	CASSLVSVSSNTEAFF	TGCGCCAGCAGCTTGGTGTCGGTCTCCTCGAACACTGAAGCTTTCTTT
-	TRBV7-9	TRBD1	TRBJ2-7	CASSLNRGYEQYF	TGTGCCAGCAGCTTAAACAGGGGCTACGAGCAGTACTTC
few	TRBV5-1	TRBD1	TRBJ1-1	CASSLIGTGDTEAFF	TGCGCCAGCAGCTTGATCGGGACAGGGGATACTGAAGCTTTCTTT
-	TRBV6-5	-	TRBJ1-5	CATSSPGEGNQPQHF	TGTGCCACCTCCTCCCCGGGGGAGGGCAATCAGCCCCAGCATTTT
-	TRBV28	TRBD1	TRBJ2-3	CASSLWAGQGRNQPQYF	TGTGCCAGCAGTTTATGGGCGGGACAGGGTCGCAATCAGCCCCAGTATTTT
-	TRBV7-2	TRBD1	TRBJ1-3	CASSSRQGGNTIYF	TGTGCCAGCAGCTCCCGACAGGGAGGAAACACCATATATTTT
-	TRBV7-2	TRBD2	TRBJ2-7	CASSLSGRADEQYF	TGTGCCAGCAGCTTATCGGGGAGGGCGGATGAGCAGTACTTC
-	TRBV28	-	TRBJ1-2	CASRFRSGGYTF	TGTGCCAGCAGATTCCGGTCAGGGGGCTACACCTTC
-	TRBV24-1	TRBD1	TRBJ1-2	CATSDRTGLGYTF	TGTGCCACCAGTGACCGGACAGGGCTTGGCTACACCTTC
-	TRBV2	TRBD1	TRBJ2-4	CASTLRGQMAKNIQYF	TGTGCCAGCACCCTAAGGGGGCAGATGGCCAAAAACATTCAGTACTTC
-	TRBV5-6	-	TRBJ1-1	CASSFSGTEAFF	TGTGCCAGCAGCTTTTCAGGGACTGAAGCTTTCTTT
-	TRBV28	-	TRBJ2-7	CASRAGLRTYEQYF	TGTGCCAGCAGGGCCGGACTCCGAACCTACGAGCAGTACTTC
once	TRBV7-9	TRBD1	TRBJ1-2	CASSERGGPGGDGYTF	TGTGCCAGCAGCGAACGTGGGGGGCCAGGGGGCGATGGCTACACCTTC